The subject of this entry is one T cell receptor (beta chain). What it binds is unknown. These data come from a study of a mutant IDH1 vaccine in newly diagnosed glioma. Germline-derived CDR1 and CDR2 are GTSNPN and SVGIG (reference sequence). The CDR3 has 15 residues. Trimming took 3 bases from V and 2 from J, leaving 15 bases between them. Time point in this sample: week 5, during vaccination. Vaccine doses each comprised 300 ug of mutant IDH1 20-mer peptide, with topical imiquimod. Measured with immunoSEQ multiplex PCR; TCRdb has only the in-frame clones, and not every one. The sample includes 25,000 to 30,000 clones, approximately 79% of them seen just once.

This sample comprised PBMCs, obtained from a glioma patient whose treatment included an IDH1 peptide vaccine. The chain couples TRBV30 to TRBJ2-3, with D maybe TRBD2 (6 bases). The TCR originated in a man aged 35-49 years with glioma. Some clones in this sample may be carry-over from other donors' samples. The CDR3 DNA reads TGTGCCTGGAGGGACGGGAGAGGGAACACAGATACGCAGTATTTT. It codes for CAWRDGRGNTDTQYF.